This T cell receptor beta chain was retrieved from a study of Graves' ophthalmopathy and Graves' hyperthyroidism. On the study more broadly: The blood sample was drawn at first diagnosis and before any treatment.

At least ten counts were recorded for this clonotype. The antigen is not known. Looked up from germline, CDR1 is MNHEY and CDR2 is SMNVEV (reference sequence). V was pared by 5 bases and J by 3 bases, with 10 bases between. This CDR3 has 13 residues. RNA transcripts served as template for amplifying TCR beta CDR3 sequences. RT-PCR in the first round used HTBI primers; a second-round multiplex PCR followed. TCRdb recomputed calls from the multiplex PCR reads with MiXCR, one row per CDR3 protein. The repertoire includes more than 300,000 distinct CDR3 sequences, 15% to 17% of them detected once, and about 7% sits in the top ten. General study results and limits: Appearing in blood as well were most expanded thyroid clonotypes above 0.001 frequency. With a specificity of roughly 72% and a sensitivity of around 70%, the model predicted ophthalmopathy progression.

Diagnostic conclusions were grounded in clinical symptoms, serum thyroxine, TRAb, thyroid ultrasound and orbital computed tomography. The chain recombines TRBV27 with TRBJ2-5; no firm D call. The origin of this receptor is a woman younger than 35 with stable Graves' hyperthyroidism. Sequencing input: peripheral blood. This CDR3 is CASSPWNEETQYF. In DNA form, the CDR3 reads TGTGCCAGCAGTCCCTGGAATGAAGAGACCCAGTACTTC.